The 23 T cell receptor beta chains below were found in one sample sequenced in a study of blood T cells in healthy people across ages. A second PCR, run for about 7 to 11 cycles, used a sample-barcoded 5' primer plus a J-beta primer mix. TCRdb ran MiXCR on the 5' RACE reads and lists one entry per CDR3 protein. The sample shows approximately 810,000 distinct CDR3 sequences, under 30% of them seen only once. Source material: blood. All receptors derive from an elderly woman in good health.

This clonotype was detected a few times. A much bigger clone sits one base away, suggesting this may be a read error. The chain has TRBV24-1 and TRBJ2-3; D gene uncertain. The CDR3 totals 13 residues. CDR1 KGHDR and CDR2 SFDVKD come from the germline V gene. The V end was cut by 3 bases, the J end by 3 bases, with 6 bases between. In DNA, the CDR3 is TGTGCCACCAGTGATGAGTCAACAGATACGCAGTATTTT. Translation gives CATSDESTDTQYF.

The table lists this clonotype with many counts. The gene calls are TRBV7-2 and TRBJ2-5; D could derive from TRBD1 or TRBD2 (5 bases each). The germline V and J ends were trimmed by 3 bases and 5 bases, with 16 bases remaining between them. The CDR3 extends over 15 amino acids. Germline CDR1 is SGHTA and CDR2 is FQGNSA. CDR3 protein: CASSFTSAGTETQYF. CDR3 coding DNA: TGTGCCAGCAGCTTCACCTCAGCAGGGACGGAGACCCAGTACTTC.

This clonotype was recorded at least ten times. DNA of the CDR3: TGTGCCAGCAGTTACGCAGGGGGCACAGATACGCAGTATTTT. As protein: CASSYAGGTDTQYF. The chain combines TRBV6-5 with TRBJ2-3, with a possible D match to TRBD1 (6 bases). The germline gives CDR1 MNHEY, CDR2 SVGAGI. With 2 bases removed from V and 1 base from J, the gap between germline ends came to 7 bases. The CDR3 spans 14 residues.

V gene TRBV24-1 combines with J gene TRBJ2-1; D may be TRBD2 (6 bases). Per the germline V gene, CDR1 is KGHDR and CDR2 is SFDVKD. V was trimmed by 3 bases and J by 5 bases, leaving 10 bases between them. This CDR3 comprises 14 residues. The CDR3 loop reads CATSDHGGNNEQFF. CDR3 sequence (DNA): TGTGCCACCAGTGATCACGGCGGGAACAATGAGCAGTTCTTC.

The CDR3 coding sequence is TGCAGTGCCAAAAAGGGGGGCTTGGAGACCCAGTACTTC. Amino acid sequence: CSAKKGGLETQYF. The J gene is TRBJ2-5, the V gene TRBV20-1; D is tentatively TRBD1 or TRBD2 (6 bases each). Trimming left V 6 bases short and J 5 bases short, with 16 bases between. The germline CDR1 and CDR2 sequences are DFQATT and SNEGSKA (reference sequence). This CDR3 is 13 amino acids long.

This clonotype has just a few counts. This chain connects TRBV6-5 to TRBJ1-5; a weak D match, TRBD1 (6 bases). The CDR3 loop spans 15 amino acids. Trimming took 5 bases from V and 5 from J, leaving 16 bases between them. Germline V CDR1 and CDR2: MNHEY, SVGAGI. The DNA for the CDR3 is TGTGCCAGCAGTCCAACGGGCAGGGGCGATCAGCCCCAGCATTTT. It codes for CASSPTGRGDQPQHF.

Ten or more counts support this clonotype. This chain links TRBV12-3 or TRBV12-4 with TRBJ2-1, with TRBD1 matching over 8 bases. Germline trimming cut 6 bases from V and 8 bases from J; bases unmatched to any gene: 9. The CDR3 spans 14 residues. CDR3 bases: TGTGCCAGCAGCCGGGGACAGGTGGATGATGAGCAGTTCTTC. Protein sequence: CASSRGQVDDEQFF.

The chain recombines TRBV7-9 with TRBJ2-7; 9 bases fit TRBD2. CDR3 size: 16 residues. Losses at the gene ends were 1 base for V and 2 bases for J; bases not matched to a gene: 6. Germline values: CDR1 SEHNR, CDR2 FQNEAQ (reference sequence). The CDR3 nucleotides are TGTGCCAGCAGCTTAGAGTTCGGGACTAGCCCCTACGAGCAGTACTTC. Residues: CASSLEFGTSPYEQYF.

Worth noting for this clonotype: A junction boundary mismatches the germline segment, possibly from a read error. The chain combines TRBV9 with TRBJ2-3; 7 bases are a match to TRBD2. CDR3 length equals 18 residues. The V gene's germline CDR1 is SGDLS and CDR2 YYNGEE. The CDR3, as DNA: TGTGCCAACAGCGTAGAGGGGAGGGCGGGGGTGAGTTCAGATACGCAGTATTTT. Residues: CANSVEGRAGVSSDTQYF.

This chain joins TRBV11-2 and TRBJ1-2; tentative D call: TRBD1 (5 bases). The CDR3 consists of 13 residues. Germline CDR1 reads SGHAT; CDR2 reads FQNNGV. V was trimmed by 5 bases and J by 5 bases, leaving 12 bases between them. The CDR3 reads CASSLGDEYGYTF. CDR3 coding DNA: TGTGCCAGCAGCCTAGGGGATGAGTATGGCTACACCTTC.

On this clonotype itself: This may stem from a read error, because a much larger clone lies one nucleotide away. The chain carries TRBV15 and TRBJ2-7; D could derive from TRBD1 or TRBD2 (5 bases each). With 1 base removed from V and 3 bases from J, the gap between germline ends came to 22 bases. The CDR3 sequence is 18 residues long. Germline CDR1 LNHNV, CDR2 YYDKDF (reference sequence). The DNA for the CDR3 is TGTGCCACCAGCAGAGGGGGGATGCTAGTGGGGGTCTACTACGAGCAGTACTTC. It specifies CATSRGGMLVGVYYEQYF.

This clonotype was counted many times. The chain uses TRBV7-2 and TRBJ2-1; D is possibly TRBD2 (7 bases). Trimming took off 5 bases at V and 5 bases at J, with 22 bases between the two ends. The germline gives CDR1 SGHTA, CDR2 FQGNSA. CDR3 length equals 17 residues. The CDR3 region has the DNA TGTGCCAGCAGCCCCAAGCGTCGGGCGGGGGCACACAATGAGCAGTTCTTC. Encoded protein: CASSPKRRAGAHNEQFF.

This clonotype was recorded only once. This may arise from a read error, as a much more abundant clone is one base away. The V gene is TRBV28, the J gene TRBJ2-3, with 8 bases aligning to TRBD1. The germline V gene encodes CDR1 MDHEN and CDR2 SYDVKM. The CDR3 sequence is 15 residues long. The CDR3: CASSSTGTGTGTQYF. The CDR3 region has the DNA TGTGCCAGCAGTTCAACCGGGACAGGCACAGGTACGCAGTATTTT. Filled out from reference TRBV28 and TRBJ2-3, the complete variable domain reads DVKVTQSSRYLVKRTGEKVFLECVQDMDHENMFWYRQDPGLGLRLIYFSYDVKMKEKGDIPEGYSVSREKKERFSLILESASTNQTSMYLCASSSTGTGTGTQYFGPGTRLTVL.

This clonotype was detected a few times. The chain has TRBV20-1 and TRBJ1-3, with D tentatively TRBD1 (6 bases). This CDR3 has 14 amino acids. Between the trimmed V and J ends, which lost 3 bases and 3 bases, there was a span of 12 bases. Germline CDR1 reads DFQATT; CDR2 reads SNEGSKA (reference sequence). CDR3 DNA: TGCAGTGCTAGCCGGGGGGCGCGTGGAAACACCATATATTTT. This sequence encodes CSASRGARGNTIYF.

This clonotype was detected many times. This rearrangement joins TRBV11-2 to TRBJ1-2; D gene ambiguous. V lost 5 bases, J lost 4 bases, and 8 bases lay in between. The CDR3 has 12 amino acids. The germline V gene encodes CDR1 SGHAT and CDR2 FQNNGV. CDR3 in amino acids: CASSPRSYGYTF. In DNA, the CDR3 is TGTGCCAGCAGCCCTCGTAGCTATGGCTACACCTTC.

The J gene is TRBJ2-7, the V gene TRBV30; D not certain. The V end was cut by 0 bases, the J end by 0 bases, with 12 bases between. The CDR3 contains 15 residues. Germline V CDR1 and CDR2: GTSNPN, SVGIG (reference sequence). The CDR3 spells CAWSVRQSSSYEQYF. The CDR3 DNA reads TGTGCCTGGAGTGTACGACAATCGAGCTCCTACGAGCAGTACTTC.

This clonotype has ten or more counts. The J gene is TRBJ2-7, the V gene TRBV4-3, with 8 bases identical to TRBD1. The germline CDR1 and CDR2 sequences are LGHNA and YSLEER. V lost 2 bases, J lost 4 bases, and 10 bases stayed unmatched. The length of the CDR3 is 16 residues. Written as DNA, the CDR3 is TGCGCCAGCAGCCAATCCATGGGGGACAGGAGTTACGAGCAGTACTTC. This gives the protein CASSQSMGDRSYEQYF.

This clonotype was recorded many times. The rearrangement joins TRBV6-5 to TRBJ2-1; 9 bases are a match to TRBD2. Per germline, CDR1 MNHEY and CDR2 SVGAGI. The CDR3 covers 15 residues. The V segment lost 6 bases and the J segment 6 bases; nucleotides outside the gene matches: 9. The DNA for the CDR3 is TGTGCCAGCAGCCAAAGCGGGGGGCAAATCAATGAGCAGTTCTTC. Translation gives CASSQSGGQINEQFF.

In its sample, this clonotype was seen a few times. The chain links TRBV3-1 to TRBJ1-2; 9 nucleotides match TRBD1. The V gene's germline CDR1 is LGHDT and CDR2 YNNKEL (reference sequence). The CDR3 length is 16 residues. Trimming cost V 3 bases and J 7 bases; bases outside gene matches: 12. The CDR3 protein is CASSHATGTGMRGYTF. CDR3 DNA sequence: TGTGCCAGCAGCCACGCCACGGGGACAGGGATGCGTGGCTACACCTTC.

This clonotype appeared many times. V and J are TRBV10-3 and TRBJ2-7; 8 bases are a match to TRBD1. Germline V gives CDR1 ENHRY, CDR2 SYGVKD. The junction had 4 bases not matched to a gene; V was cut back by 3 bases and J by 0 bases. The CDR3 covers 15 residues. Written as DNA, the CDR3 is TGTGCCATCAGTGATACCGGGACAGGCTCCTACGAGCAGTACTTC. Translation gives CAISDTGTGSYEQYF.

This clonotype was seen a single time. V and J are TRBV20-1 and TRBJ1-2, with D perhaps matching TRBD1 (6 bases). V dropped 6 bases and J dropped 4 bases, with 15 bases sitting between them. The CDR3 spans 13 residues. CDR1 is DFQATT and CDR2 is SNEGSKA in the germline V gene (reference sequence). The CDR3 loop reads CSARDTNSYGYTF. The CDR3 DNA follows: TGCAGTGCGCGGGACACTAACTCCTATGGCTACACCTTC.

This clonotype has ten or more counts. The gene calls are TRBV6-2 or TRBV6-3 and TRBJ2-3; 8 nucleotides align to TRBD1. This CDR3 region has 15 residues. V shed 6 bases and J 2 bases; nucleotides not matched to a gene: 7. CDR1 and CDR2 from the germline V gene are MNHEY and SVGEGT. The CDR3 is CASSTDRGFTDTQYF. The CDR3 coding sequence is TGTGCCAGCAGCACAGACAGGGGCTTCACAGATACGCAGTATTTT.

Ten or more counts support this clonotype. The CDR3 DNA reads as TGTGCCAGCAGCTTAAAGACTAGCGGGGGGAGCCCCTACGAGCAGTACTTC. This gives the protein CASSLKTSGGSPYEQYF. This chain joins TRBV7-2 and TRBJ2-7, with 13 bases aligning to TRBD2. CDR3 length equals 17 residues. The germline V gene has CDR1 SGHTA and CDR2 FQGNSA. Losses at the gene ends were 2 bases for V and 2 bases for J; bases not matched to a gene: 6.